This TCR beta chain was recorded in a study of lymphopenia after photon versus proton radiotherapy. Notes on the study in general: Under photons, naive T cells and diversity fell while effector/memory populations rose. Oligoclonal CD8+ Temra expansion after nadir drove photon patients' diversity drop. Survival link was tested only in deceased patients; proton benefit remains a possibility.

This CDR3 has 17 amino acids. V lost 5 bases, J lost 6 bases, and 10 bases stayed unmatched. Germline CDR1 and CDR2: SGHTA and FQGNSA. The method was immunoSEQ multiplex PCR; TCRdb's version includes in-frame clones alone and lacks a portion of them. The sample lists approximately 40,000 clones, 85% to 90% occurring once. Of note for this clone: No antigen is known for it.

This receptor was obtained from a woman between 65 and 79 years old with pancreatic cancer. Some clones in this sample may be carry-over from other donors' samples. The sample was peripheral blood, taken from a patient treated with proton-based radiotherapy. This chain links TRBV7-2 with TRBJ2-1, with TRBD2 identical over 13 bases. The CDR3 loop is CASSRLGTSGMGNEQFF. CDR3 bases: TGTGCCAGCAGCCGACTCGGGACTAGCGGGATGGGCAATGAGCAGTTCTTC.